These 10 T cell receptor beta chains were all obtained from the same sample, sequenced in a study of cytomegalovirus exposure and HLA in healthy donors. A multiplex PCR was run with 60 Vbeta primers and 13 Jbeta primers. Libraries were prepared by immunoSEQ multiplex PCR; TCRdb keeps only in-frame clonotypes and omits some of them. The sample carries fewer than 200,000 clones, roughly 8.7% recorded once. Sequenced sample: PBMCs. All receptors come from a woman aged 25 to 45 in good health and CMV-seropositive.

The genes are TRBV6-6 and TRBJ1-1; D gene uncertain. V was pared by 8 bases and J by 0 bases, with 16 bases between. Germline values: CDR1 MNHNY, CDR2 SVGAGI (reference sequence). The CDR3 totals 15 residues. CDR3 amino acids: CASPGGKGVNTEAFF. The DNA for the CDR3 is TGTGCCAGCCCCGGAGGGAAAGGAGTGAACACTGAAGCTTTCTTT.

The J gene is TRBJ2-1, the V gene TRBV5-1, with a tentative D call TRBD2 (5 bases). V was trimmed by 2 bases and J by 8 bases, leaving 8 bases between them. This CDR3 region has 12 residues. Germline V CDR1 and CDR2: SGHRS, YFSETQ. The CDR3: CASSLGLYEQFF. DNA for the CDR3: TGCGCCAGCAGCTTAGGACTTTATGAGCAGTTCTTC.

Only a few counts were recorded for this clone. This chain joins TRBV9 and TRBJ2-3; D is possibly TRBD2 (6 bases). The CDR3 sequence is 16 residues long. The germline V gene encodes CDR1 SGDLS and CDR2 YYNGEE. V shed 0 bases and J shed 2 bases, with 13 bases lying between them. This CDR3 reads CASSVDTSYYTDTQYF. The CDR3 DNA is TGTGCCAGCAGCGTAGACACTAGCTATTACACAGATACGCAGTATTTT.

This clone was found a few times. The chain combines TRBV27 with TRBJ1-2, with D possibly TRBD1 on 6 matching bases. CDR3 size: 14 residues. CDR1 is MNHEY and CDR2 is SMNVEV in the germline V gene (reference sequence). Trimming removed 2 bases from V and 7 bases from J, with 14 bases in between. CDR3 DNA sequence: TGTGCCAGCAGTTTAGGCAGGGGCGCTACTGGCTACACCTTC. Amino acids: CASSLGRGATGYTF.

This clone showed up just a few times. The J gene is TRBJ2-5, the V gene TRBV29-1; TRBD2 aligns across 9 bases. This CDR3 is 14 amino acids long. The V gene's germline CDR1 is SQVTM and CDR2 ANQGSEA. J lost 2 bases, V lost 8 bases, and 9 bases had no gene match. The DNA of the CDR3 is TGCAGCTTCCAAGCGGGAGGTTCTCAAGAGACCCAGTACTTC. Protein sequence: CSFQAGGSQETQYF.

V usage is TRBV19 and J usage is TRBJ2-5; TRBD1 aligns across 10 bases. Germline assignment: CDR1 LNHDA and CDR2 SQIVND (reference sequence). The V and J ends lost 4 bases and 5 bases, in that order; junction bases with no gene match: 7. This CDR3 is built from 15 residues. CDR3 amino acids: CASSTGQGRRETQYF. CDR3 bases: TGTGCCAGTAGTACGGGACAGGGGCGCCGGGAGACCCAGTACTTC.

This clone was seen a few times. The chain links TRBV2 to TRBJ2-3; 7 nucleotides align to TRBD2. The germline gives CDR1 SNHLY, CDR2 FYNNEI. Trimming took 2 bases from V and 2 from J; bases not matched to a gene: 10. The CDR3 contains 17 residues. Here the CDR3 DNA reads TGTGCCAGCAGTGAATCGTTGGGGCTAGCGGTCACAGATACGCAGTATTTT. Encoded protein: CASSESLGLAVTDTQYF.

This clone turned up a few times. The rearrangement uses TRBV5-1 and TRBJ1-1, with a tentative D call TRBD1 (6 bases). V lost 5 bases, J lost 5 bases, and 13 bases lay in between. There are 13 residues in the CDR3. Germline CDR1 is SGHRS and CDR2 is YFSETQ. The CDR3: CASRVKQGTEAFF. For the CDR3, the DNA is TGCGCCAGCAGGGTTAAACAGGGAACTGAAGCTTTCTTT.

This sequence joins TRBV4-1 and TRBJ2-7; D is perhaps TRBD1 (6 bases). Trimming pared 4 bases from V and 0 bases from J, leaving 19 bases between. The CDR3 covers 17 residues. From germline, CDR1 is MGHRA and CDR2 YSYEKL. CDR3 DNA: TGCGCCAGCAGCCTTCTTTCCAGGGGCCGTGACTCCTACGAGCAGTACTTC. Protein product: CASSLLSRGRDSYEQYF.

This chain uses TRBV10-3 with TRBJ2-1; 9 bases are shared with TRBD2. Trimming removed 7 bases from V and 8 bases from J; junction bases left unmatched: 12. Looked up from germline, CDR1 is ENHRY and CDR2 is SYGVKD. The CDR3 is 15 residues long. CDR3 DNA: TGTGCCATCACCCACGGCGGGAGGGGGTTGGATGAGCAGTTCTTC. It encodes CAITHGGRGLDEQFF.